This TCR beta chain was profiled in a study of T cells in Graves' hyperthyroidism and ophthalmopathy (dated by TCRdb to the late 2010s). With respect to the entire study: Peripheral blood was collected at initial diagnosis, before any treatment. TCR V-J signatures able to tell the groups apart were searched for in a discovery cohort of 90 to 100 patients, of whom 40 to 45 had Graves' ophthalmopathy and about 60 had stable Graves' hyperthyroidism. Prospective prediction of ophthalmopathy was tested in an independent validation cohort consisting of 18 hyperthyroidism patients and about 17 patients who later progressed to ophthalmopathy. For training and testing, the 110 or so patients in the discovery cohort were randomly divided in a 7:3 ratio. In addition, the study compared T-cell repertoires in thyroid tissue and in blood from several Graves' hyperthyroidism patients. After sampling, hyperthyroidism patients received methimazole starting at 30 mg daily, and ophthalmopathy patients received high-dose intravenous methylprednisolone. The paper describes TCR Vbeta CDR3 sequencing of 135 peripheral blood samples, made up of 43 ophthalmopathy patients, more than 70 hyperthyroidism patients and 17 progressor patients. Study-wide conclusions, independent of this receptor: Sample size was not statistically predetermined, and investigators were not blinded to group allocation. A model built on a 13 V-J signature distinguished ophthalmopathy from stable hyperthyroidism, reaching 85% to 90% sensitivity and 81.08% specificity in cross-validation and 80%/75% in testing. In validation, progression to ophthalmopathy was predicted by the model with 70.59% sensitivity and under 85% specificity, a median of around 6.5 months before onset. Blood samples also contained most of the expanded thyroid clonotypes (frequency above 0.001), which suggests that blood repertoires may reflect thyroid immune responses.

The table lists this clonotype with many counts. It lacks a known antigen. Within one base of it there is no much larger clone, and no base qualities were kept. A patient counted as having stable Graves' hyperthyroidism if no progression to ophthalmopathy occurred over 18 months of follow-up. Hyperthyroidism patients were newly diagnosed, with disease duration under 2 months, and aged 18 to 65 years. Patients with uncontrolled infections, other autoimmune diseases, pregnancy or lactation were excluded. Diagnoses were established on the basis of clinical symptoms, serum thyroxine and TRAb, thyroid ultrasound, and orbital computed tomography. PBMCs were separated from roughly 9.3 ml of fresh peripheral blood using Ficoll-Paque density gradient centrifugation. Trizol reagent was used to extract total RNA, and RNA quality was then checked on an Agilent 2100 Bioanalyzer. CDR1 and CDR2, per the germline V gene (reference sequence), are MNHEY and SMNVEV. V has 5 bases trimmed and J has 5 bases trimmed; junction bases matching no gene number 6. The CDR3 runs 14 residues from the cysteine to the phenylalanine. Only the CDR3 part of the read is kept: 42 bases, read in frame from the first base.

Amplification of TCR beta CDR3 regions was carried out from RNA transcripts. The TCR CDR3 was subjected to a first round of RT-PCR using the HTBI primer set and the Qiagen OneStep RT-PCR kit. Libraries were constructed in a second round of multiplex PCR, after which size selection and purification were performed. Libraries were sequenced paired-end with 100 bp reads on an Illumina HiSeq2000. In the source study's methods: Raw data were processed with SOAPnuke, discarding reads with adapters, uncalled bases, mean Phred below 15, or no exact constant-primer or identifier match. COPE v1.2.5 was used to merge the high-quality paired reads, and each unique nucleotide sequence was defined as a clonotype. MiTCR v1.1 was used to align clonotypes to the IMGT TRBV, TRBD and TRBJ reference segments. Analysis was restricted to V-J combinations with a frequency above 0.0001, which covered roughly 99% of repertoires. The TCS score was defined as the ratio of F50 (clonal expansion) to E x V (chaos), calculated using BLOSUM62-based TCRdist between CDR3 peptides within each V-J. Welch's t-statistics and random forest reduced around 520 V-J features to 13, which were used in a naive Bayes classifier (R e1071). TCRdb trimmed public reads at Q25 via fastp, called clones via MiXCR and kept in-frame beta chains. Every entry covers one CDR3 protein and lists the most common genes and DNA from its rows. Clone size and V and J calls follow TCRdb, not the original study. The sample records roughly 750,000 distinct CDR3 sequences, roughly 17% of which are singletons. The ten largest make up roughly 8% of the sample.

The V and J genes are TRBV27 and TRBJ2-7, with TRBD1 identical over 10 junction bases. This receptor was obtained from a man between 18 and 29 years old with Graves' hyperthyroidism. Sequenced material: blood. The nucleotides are TGTGCCAGCAGTATCGGGACAGGGGTCCACGAGCAGTACTTC. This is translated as CASSIGTGVHEQYF.